These 25 T cell receptor beta chains originate from one sample sequenced in a study of blood T cell repertoires in COVID-19. TCRdb's copy holds only in-frame clones and misses some; the assay was immunoSEQ multiplex PCR. The sample lists 150,000 to 200,000 clones; approximately 92% were seen once. What was sequenced was peripheral blood. The receptors were sampled from a woman aged 50 to 60 with acute or convalescent COVID-19.

The chain employs TRBV2 and TRBJ1-5; D is uncertain. The CDR3 extends over 13 amino acids. Per the germline V gene, CDR1 is SNHLY and CDR2 is FYNNEI. V was shortened by 6 bases and J by 5 bases, with 11 bases between the two germline ends. Here the CDR3 DNA reads TGTGCCAGCAGGGGTCTAGGAGATCAGCCCCAGCATTTT. Translation gives CASRGLGDQPQHF.

The chain links TRBV9 to TRBJ1-5, with 8 nucleotides matching TRBD1. After removal of 2 bases from V and 0 bases from J, the junction contained 13 bases not matched to a gene. Germline lookup yields CDR1 SGDLS and CDR2 YYNGEE. The CDR3 covers 19 residues. CDR3 bases: TGTGCCAGCAGCGTGGAGACAGGGGAGTTGATGTATAGCAATCAGCCCCAGCATTTT. Its translation is CASSVETGELMYSNQPQHF.

The CDR3 sequence is CASSFKAVAEAFF. The CDR3 nucleotides are TGTGCCAGCAGCTTTAAGGCGGTTGCTGAAGCTTTCTTT. The chain is built from TRBV11-2 and TRBJ1-1; D gene unclear. Trimming shortened V by 3 bases and J by 6 bases, and 11 bases separated the two germline ends. The germline V gene has CDR1 SGHAT and CDR2 FQNNGV. CDR3 size: 13 residues.

The V and J genes are TRBV18 and TRBJ1-3; 10 bases align to TRBD1. Unmatched junction bases numbered 6, after V lost 2 bases and J lost 8 bases. The germline V gene encodes CDR1 KGHSH and CDR2 LQKENI. The CDR3 is 15 residues long. CDR3 in amino acids: CASSPTWDRGYTIYF. The CDR3 DNA follows: TGTGCCAGCTCACCAACCTGGGACAGGGGATACACCATATATTTT.

This clone was seen a few times. The chain recombines TRBV18 with TRBJ1-6; 10 bases map to TRBD1. The junction had 3 bases not matched to a gene; V was cut back by 6 bases and J by 7 bases. The CDR3 is 14 residues long. From germline, CDR1 is KGHSH and CDR2 LQKENI. The CDR3 here is CASSAGQGNSPLHF. The CDR3 region has the DNA TGTGCCAGCTCGGCGGGACAGGGGAATTCACCCCTCCACTTT.

V usage is TRBV2 and J usage is TRBJ2-7, with 8 bases lining up with TRBD1. The V segment lost 3 bases and the J segment 4 bases; nucleotides outside the gene matches: 8. This CDR3 contains 15 residues. Germline loops: CDR1 SNHLY, CDR2 FYNNEI. This chain's CDR3 is CASSEGAQGAYEQYF. For the CDR3, the DNA is TGTGCCAGCAGTGAGGGGGCGCAGGGGGCGTACGAGCAGTACTTC. Full variable domain (remainder filled in from reference TRBV2 and TRBJ2-7): EPEVTQTPSHQVTQMGQEVILRCVPISNHLYFYWYRQILGQKVEFLVSFYNNEISEKSEIFDDQFSVERPDGSNFTLKIRSTKLEDSAMYFCASSEGAQGAYEQYFGPGTRLTVT.

The J gene is TRBJ1-5, the V gene TRBV2; tentative D call: TRBD1 (5 bases). V dropped 10 bases and J dropped 0 bases, with 10 bases sitting between them. The CDR3 extends over 13 amino acids. From germline, CDR1 is SNHLY and CDR2 FYNNEI. The CDR3 DNA reads TGTGCCACCTCGACAGTTAGCAATCAGCCCCAGCATTTT. Translated, it gives CATSTVSNQPQHF.

This chain connects TRBV27 to TRBJ1-1; no definite D call. CDR1 is MNHEY, CDR2 SMNVEV, per germline (reference sequence). This CDR3 region has 13 residues. V shed 1 base and J shed 1 base, with 4 bases lying between them. The CDR3 DNA is TGTGCCAGCAGTTTATACGGGAACACTGAAGCTTTCTTT. Translating it yields CASSLYGNTEAFF.

This clone occurred once. The J gene is TRBJ1-4, the V gene TRBV7-9; D remains unclear. Trimming pared 2 bases from V and 3 bases from J, leaving 10 bases between. Germline values: CDR1 SEHNR, CDR2 FQNEAQ (reference sequence). This CDR3 is 15 amino acids long. The CDR3 loop reads CASSLLGTSNEKLFF. Written as DNA, the CDR3 is TGTGCCAGCAGCTTACTAGGTACTTCTAATGAAAAACTGTTTTTT.

The chain is built from TRBV28 and TRBJ1-3, with a weak D call TRBD1 (6 bases). With 2 bases removed from V and 3 bases from J, the gap between germline ends came to 11 bases. CDR3 length: 15 residues. Germline V lookup: CDR1 MDHEN, CDR2 SYDVKM. This CDR3 is CASSLGGIYGNTIYF. CDR3 sequence (DNA): TGTGCCAGCAGTTTAGGGGGCATATATGGAAACACCATATATTTT.

The V gene is TRBV5-4, the J gene TRBJ2-2; 7 positions match TRBD1. This CDR3 contains 14 residues. CDR1 and CDR2 (germline): SGHNT, YYREEE (reference sequence). The trim removed 7 bases at V and 5 bases at J, leaving 8 bases unmatched. CDR3 residues: CASWAGTATGELFF. CDR3 coding DNA: TGTGCCAGCTGGGCCGGGACAGCAACCGGGGAGCTGTTTTTT.

The chain carries TRBV28 and TRBJ1-6; TRBD1 is a possible D gene (5 bases). V shed 5 bases and J shed 10 bases, with 15 bases lying between them. Looked up from germline, CDR1 is MDHEN and CDR2 is SYDVKM. CDR3 length: 14 residues. The CDR3 sequence: CASSPWPGGSPLHF. CDR3 DNA sequence: TGTGCCAGCAGTCCCTGGCCGGGGGGATCACCCCTCCACTTT.

The chain employs TRBV19 and TRBJ1-3, with TRBD1 as a possible D gene (6 bases). Trimming removed 8 bases from V and 2 bases from J, with 16 bases in between. This CDR3 contains 15 residues. Per the germline V gene, CDR1 is LNHDA and CDR2 is SQIVND (reference sequence). For the CDR3, the DNA is TGTGCCAGTTCGTTGGGACAATTTCCTGGAAACACCATATATTTT. Protein sequence: CASSLGQFPGNTIYF.

The chain combines TRBV11-2 with TRBJ1-1; no firm D call. CDR3 size: 13 residues. The V and J ends lost 4 bases and 5 bases respectively, with 11 bases between them. The germline CDR1 and CDR2 sequences are SGHAT and FQNNGV. CDR3 coding DNA: TGTGCCAGCAGCTCATCTTCGGGGACTGAAGCTTTCTTT. Residues: CASSSSSGTEAFF.

This clone was seen only once. This rearrangement joins TRBV6-4 to TRBJ2-2, with 8 bases identical to TRBD1. Trimming cost V 6 bases and J 6 bases; bases outside gene matches: 12. The CDR3 is 16 amino acids. Germline V gives CDR1 MRHNA, CDR2 SNTAGT. CDR3 sequence: CASRRTSGGNAGELFF. CDR3 nucleotides: TGTGCCAGCAGAAGAACGTCAGGGGGCAACGCCGGGGAGCTGTTTTTT.

Here the CDR3 DNA reads TGTGCCAGTAGTATATTGGCAGGGGGTGGAGGGGAGCAGTTCTTC. Amino acid sequence: CASSILAGGGGEQFF. The chain employs TRBV19 and TRBJ2-1, with D possibly matching TRBD1 (7 bases). Trimming took 2 bases from V and 10 from J, leaving 18 bases between them. Germline assignment: CDR1 LNHDA and CDR2 SQIVND (reference sequence). The CDR3 contains 15 residues.

The CDR3 loop is CAWTPGLNEKLFF. CDR3 coding DNA: TGTGCCTGGACTCCGGGACTCAATGAAAAACTGTTTTTT. This rearrangement joins TRBV30 to TRBJ1-4; D may be TRBD1 (5 bases). Deletions cut 4 bases from V and 5 bases from J, with 11 bases between. The CDR3 has 13 residues. The germline V gene encodes CDR1 GTSNPN and CDR2 SVGIG (reference sequence).

The sample holds one count of this clone. The V and J genes are TRBV27 and TRBJ2-1; TRBD2 aligns across 12 bases. The V gene end was trimmed by 3 bases and the J gene end by 2 bases; junction bases not matched to a gene: 11. Germline V gene lookup returns CDR1 MNHEY and CDR2 SMNVEV (reference sequence). This CDR3 has 19 amino acids. CDR3 in amino acids: CASSLASGRASKAYNEQFF. The CDR3, as DNA: TGTGCCAGCAGTTTGGCTAGCGGGAGGGCCAGTAAAGCCTACAATGAGCAGTTCTTC.

The chain has TRBV29-1 and TRBJ2-3; 9 bases agree with TRBD1. Trimming at V came to 7 bases and at J to 3 bases, leaving 20 bases not matched to a gene. The CDR3 consists of 18 residues. Germline CDR1 and CDR2: SQVTM and ANQGSEA. Here the CDR3 reads CSAHVVIPGQGVTDTQYF. CDR3 DNA: TGCAGCGCGCATGTTGTTATACCGGGACAGGGAGTAACAGATACGCAGTATTTT.

Here the CDR3 reads CASSDGTVHGYTF. The DNA of the CDR3 is TGCGCCAGCAGCGACGGGACAGTGCATGGCTACACCTTC. The chain is built from TRBV5-1 and TRBJ1-2; 7 nucleotides agree with TRBD1. Germline V gene sequence: CDR1 SGHRS, CDR2 YFSETQ. This CDR3 has 13 residues. The J segment lost 6 bases and the V segment lost 4 bases, leaving 6 bases of the junction unmatched.

The V and J genes are TRBV7-2 and TRBJ1-3; D is unclear. The CDR3 covers 13 residues. V dropped 3 bases and J dropped 0 bases, with 3 bases sitting between them. CDR1 SGHTA and CDR2 FQGNSA come from the germline V gene. The chain's CDR3 is CASSLSSGNTIYF. The CDR3, as DNA: TGTGCCAGCAGCTTGAGCTCTGGAAACACCATATATTTT.

The chain joins TRBV5-4 to TRBJ2-7, with D perhaps TRBD1 (6 bases). CDR1 and CDR2 (germline): SGHNT, YYREEE (reference sequence). The CDR3 sequence is 12 residues long. The germline V and J ends were trimmed by 3 bases and 3 bases, with 7 bases remaining between them. Here the CDR3 reads CASSSRGYEQYF. CDR3 DNA sequence: TGTGCCAGCAGCTCCAGGGGCTACGAGCAGTACTTC.

The V and J genes are TRBV7-9 and TRBJ1-1, with unresolved D. Trimming removed 3 bases at V and 6 bases at J, with 11 bases between. The length of the CDR3 is 13 residues. Per the germline V gene, CDR1 is SEHNR and CDR2 is FQNEAQ (reference sequence). The CDR3 DNA reads TGTGCCAGCAGCTTTTTTGCGGGGTCTGAAGCTTTCTTT. As protein: CASSFFAGSEAFF.

The chain joins TRBV19 to TRBJ1-1; no reliable D call. Germline CDR1 reads LNHDA; CDR2 reads SQIVND (reference sequence). CDR3 size: 14 residues. Trimming took off 2 bases at V and 4 bases at J, with 11 bases between the two ends. The CDR3 nucleotides read TGTGCCAGTAGTATAAGCCCAGCGGGCACTGAAGCTTTCTTT. Its protein product is CASSISPAGTEAFF.

The gene calls are TRBV19 and TRBJ1-2, with 8 bases matching TRBD1. The V gene end was trimmed by 8 bases and the J gene end by 1 base; junction bases not matched to a gene: 15. CDR3 size: 17 residues. Per the germline V gene, CDR1 is LNHDA and CDR2 is SQIVND (reference sequence). The CDR3 protein is CASSPAGQGFLNYGYTF. For the CDR3, the DNA is TGTGCCAGTTCCCCCGCCGGACAGGGATTTCTTAACTATGGCTACACCTTC. Based on the CDR3 plus reference TRBV19 and TRBJ1-2, the full variable domain is DGGITQSPKYLFRKEGQNVTLSCEQNLNHDAMYWYRQDPGQGLRLIYYSQIVNDFQKGDIAEGYSVSREKKESFPLTVTSAQKNPTAFYLCASSPAGQGFLNYGYTFGSGTRLTVV.